Presented here are 32 T cell receptor beta chains from one specimen sequenced in a study of tumor-infiltrating lymphocytes in primary liver carcinoma. The source material, about 18-33 mg of unsorted bulk tissue, was used to co-extract RNA and DNA. Researchers generated TCR beta cDNA from around 0.55 ug of total RNA, relying on a constant-region primer. ARM-PCR, slightly modified, supplied the TCR beta libraries through three nested multiplex PCR rounds. The first two PCR rounds, roughly 10 cycles each, used TRBV1-TRBV30 forward primers and a C-beta reverse primer. TCRdb used MiXCR to reprocess the multiplex PCR reads, holding one entry per CDR3 protein. This table holds 95,000 to 150,000 distinct CDR3 sequences, 60% to 80% found once. Sequencing used liver tumor tissue from sampling region 3. Subset indicated: tumor region T3, left-lateral pole. The receptors shown here come from a woman aged 55-69 years with primary liver carcinoma and hepatitis B virus infection.

As for this clonotype: This clone may be a read error of a much larger clone one base away. This chain connects TRBV7-9 to TRBJ1-2, with 9 bases aligning to TRBD1. Germline CDR1 is SEHNR and CDR2 is FQNEAQ (reference sequence). This CDR3 spans 13 amino acids. DNA for the CDR3: TGTGTCAGCAGCTTTGACAGGGGGGGCGGCTACACCTTC. Amino acid sequence: CVSSFDRGGGYTF.

Notes on this clonotype: Since a much larger clone is just one base distant, this may be a read error. This rearrangement joins TRBV7-9 to TRBJ2-3; unclear D gene. This CDR3 contains 14 residues. Per the germline V gene, CDR1 is SEHNR and CDR2 is FQNEAQ (reference sequence). Written as DNA, the CDR3 is TGTGCCAGGAGCTTGGGTAGCAGCACAGATACGCAGTATTTT. Translation: CARSLGSSTDTQYF.

The chain carries TRBV11-3 and TRBJ2-5; perhaps TRBD2 as D (7 bases). The V and J ends lost 0 bases and 5 bases respectively, with 22 bases between them. This CDR3 region has 18 residues. In germline, CDR1 is SGHNT, CDR2 YENEEA. DNA for the CDR3: TGTGCCAGCAGCTTAGAGTTGGCGACGGGGGGCCGGCATGAGACCCAGTACTTC. Amino acids: CASSLELATGGRHETQYF. Full variable domain (rest looked up from reference TRBV11-3 and TRBJ2-5): EAGVVQSPRYKIIEKKQPVAFWCNPISGHNTLYWYLQNLGQGPELLIRYENEEAVDDSQLPKDRFSAERLKGVDSTLKIQPAELGDSAVYLCASSLELATGGRHETQYFGPGTRLLVL.

Turning to this clonotype: Germline and junction disagree at one end, which may indicate a read error. This chain connects TRBV6-1 to TRBJ2-3; D is possibly TRBD1 (5 bases). CDR3 length: 15 residues. Per germline, CDR1 MNHNS and CDR2 SASEGT. The CDR3 DNA reads as TGTGTCAGCAGTGAGCTGGTAGTAGGGGATGATACGCAGTATTTT. Amino acids: CVSSELVVGDDTQYF.

The V call is TRBV6-2 or TRBV6-3, the J call TRBJ2-1; the D call may be TRBD1 or TRBD2 (5 bases each). The ends were cut back, 6 bases at V and 10 bases at J, with 16 bases in the middle. The CDR3 runs 13 residues. CDR1 and CDR2 (germline): MNHEY, SVGEGT. This CDR3 is CASSGRDPGEQFF. The CDR3 DNA follows: TGTGCCAGCAGCGGAAGGGACCCAGGGGAGCAGTTCTTC.

With respect to this clonotype: An end of the junction differs from the germline gene, which may be a read error. The V call is TRBV11-2, the J call TRBJ2-1, with 9 nucleotides matching TRBD2. Germline V lookup: CDR1 SGHAT, CDR2 FQNNGV. The CDR3 spans 15 residues. The CDR3 sequence is CASSLETSGYNERFF. The CDR3 region has the DNA TGTGCCAGCAGCTTAGAGACTAGCGGTTATAATGAGCGGTTCTTC.

On this clonotype: The junction does not match germline at one end; this may be a read error. The chain has TRBV11-1 and TRBJ2-7, with TRBD2 matching over 7 bases. Germline V lookup: CDR1 SGHAT, CDR2 FQDESV (reference sequence). The CDR3 sequence is 13 residues long. The CDR3 DNA is TGTGTCAGCGGCTCGGACCGGGGGGACGAGCAGTACTTC. It yields the protein CVSGSDRGDEQYF.

The V call is TRBV2, the J call TRBJ2-5; D gene ambiguous. CDR1 and CDR2 (germline): SNHLY, FYNNEI. This CDR3 contains 13 residues. Between the trimmed V and J ends, which lost 2 bases and 4 bases, there was a span of 8 bases. The CDR3 nucleotides are TGTGCCAGCAGTGAACGCGGCGGAGAGACCCAGTACTTC. Its translation is CASSERGGETQYF.

This clonotype was counted ten times or more. The genes are TRBV5-1 and TRBJ2-1; D remains ambiguous. The CDR3 has 16 amino acids. Between the trimmed V and J ends, which lost 3 bases and 0 bases, there was a span of 13 bases. Looked up from germline, CDR1 is SGHRS and CDR2 is YFSETQ. The CDR3 coding sequence is TGCGCCAGCAGCTCCGTCGTGAGAAGCTCCTACAATGAGCAGTTCTTC. Residues: CASSSVVRSSYNEQFF. The variable domain in full, with the rest retrieved from reference TRBV5-1 and TRBJ2-1, is KAGVTQTPRYLIKTRGQQVTLSCSPISGHRSVSWYQQTPGQGLQFLFEYFSETQRNKGNFPGRFSGRQFSNSRSEMNVSTLELGDSALYLCASSSVVRSSYNEQFFGPGTRLTVL.

Notes on this clonotype: Since the CDR3 does not end with the conserved phenylalanine or tryptophan, this likely comes from a read error. Because the CDR3's place on the DNA is in doubt, the DNA is left out and the CDR3 is given as listed by TCRdb. The V and J genes are TRBV11-3 and TRBJ2-1; the table's D call, TRBD2, has no DNA check behind it. The CDR3 length is 16 residues, termini included. CDR1 and CDR2 (germline): SGHNT, YENEEA. The chain's CDR3 is CASSATSGGQYNEQLL.

On this clonotype itself: This may stem from a read error, because a much larger clone lies one nucleotide away. The J gene is TRBJ2-1, the V gene TRBV7-8; perhaps TRBD1 as D (5 bases). Germline CDR1 SGHVS, CDR2 FQNEAQ. This CDR3 has 17 amino acids. The CDR3 protein is CASSLGAWGVRWDEQSF. In DNA, the CDR3 is TGTGCCAGCAGCTTAGGGGCCTGGGGCGTCCGATGGGATGAGCAGTCCTTC.

On this clonotype itself: This could be a read error, since a much larger clone is one nucleotide away. The chain has TRBV24-1 and TRBJ2-1; tentative D call: TRBD2 (6 bases). CDR3 size: 16 residues. In germline, CDR1 is KGHDR, CDR2 SFDVKD. This chain's CDR3 is CTTSDPLSGTGQEQFF. In nucleotides, the CDR3 is TGTACCACCAGTGATCCCCTTTCCGGGACTGGCCAGGAGCAGTTCTTC.

In the case of this clonotype: One end of the junction varies from germline; a read error may be responsible. The genes are TRBV11-3 and TRBJ2-5; D remains unclear. Looked up from germline, CDR1 is SGHNT and CDR2 is YENEEA. The CDR3 contains 14 residues. Here the CDR3 reads CTSSFNGFQETQYF. The DNA for the CDR3 is TGTACCAGCAGCTTTAACGGGTTCCAAGAGACGCAGTACTTC. The variable domain in full, with the rest retrieved from reference TRBV11-3 and TRBJ2-5, is EAGVVQSPRYKIIEKKQPVAFWCNPISGHNTLYWYLQNLGQGPELLIRYENEEAVDDSQLPKDRFSAERLKGVDSTLKIQPAELGDSAVYLCTSSFNGFQETQYFGPGTRLLVL.

Concerning this clonotype: Its ends do not fully match the called genes, so a read error is possible. V gene TRBV20-1 combines with J gene TRBJ1-4, with D unclear. The CDR3 consists of 15 residues. The V gene's germline CDR1 is DFQATT and CDR2 SNEGSKA (reference sequence). Here the CDR3 DNA reads TGCAGCGCTAGAGATTACGATAGAGCAAATGAAAAACTGTTTTTT. It codes for CSARDYDRANEKLFF.

In its sample, this clonotype was seen a few times. The rearrangement joins TRBV5-1 to TRBJ2-7, with TRBD2 matching over 7 bases. With V trimmed by 0 bases and J by 3 bases, 3 bases remained unmatched. The CDR3 sequence is 14 residues long. CDR1 and CDR2 from the germline V gene are SGHRS and YFSETQ. The CDR3 protein is CASSLVGGNYEQYF. CDR3 in DNA: TGCGCCAGCAGCTTGGTCGGGGGGAACTACGAGCAGTACTTC.

Comments on this clonotype: A read error may explain this, as a much larger clone is one base away. J is TRBJ2-1 and V is TRBV4-1; TRBD1 is a possible D gene (6 bases). The germline V gene has CDR1 MGHRA and CDR2 YSYEKL. The CDR3 contains 15 residues. In nucleotides, the CDR3 is TGCGCCAGCATCCAAGATTGGGGGCAGGGCAATGAGCAGTTCTTC. It codes for CASIQDWGQGNEQFF.

This clonotype was observed at least ten times. The chain recombines TRBV5-6 with TRBJ2-2; no clear D gene. The germline V gene encodes CDR1 SGHDT and CDR2 YYEEEE. The V and J ends lost 2 bases and 8 bases respectively, with 7 bases between them. The CDR3 is made up of 12 amino acids. The DNA for the CDR3 is TGTGCCAGCAGCTTTTGGCTGGGGGAGCTGTTTTTT. Protein product: CASSFWLGELFF.

This clonotype came up once. An end of the junction does not agree with germline; a read error may underlie this. V gene TRBV29-1 combines with J gene TRBJ2-1; D remains unclear. CDR1 SQVTM and CDR2 ANQGSEA come from the germline V gene. This CDR3 spans 14 amino acids. CDR3: CGAHQTGWYSEQFF. The CDR3 coding sequence is TGCGGCGCTCATCAGACCGGGTGGTACAGTGAGCAGTTCTTC.

As regards this clonotype: This may arise from a read error, as a much more abundant clone is one base away. The chain links TRBV4-1 to TRBJ1-2, with a weak D call TRBD1 (5 bases). In germline, CDR1 is MGHRA, CDR2 YSYEKL. The CDR3 is 15 residues long. CDR3 sequence: CASSQDEGSPYGCTF. In nucleotides, the CDR3 is TGCGCCAGCAGCCAAGATGAGGGGTCCCCCTATGGCTGCACCTTC.

Notes on this clonotype: One base away lies a much larger clone, so this may be a sequencing read error. CDR3 residues: CASSQYVKRALYEQYF. The CDR3 region has the DNA TGTGCCAGCAGCCAATACGTAAAGCGGGCCCTCTACGAGCAGTACTTC. The chain combines TRBV14 with TRBJ2-7; a weak D match, TRBD2 (6 bases). The germline V gene has CDR1 SGHDN and CDR2 FVKESK. This CDR3 region has 16 residues. The V and J ends lost 2 bases and 3 bases respectively, with 17 bases between them.

V is TRBV7-6 and J is TRBJ2-1; weak D call: TRBD2 (6 bases). With 2 bases removed from V and 4 bases from J, the gap between germline ends came to 15 bases. The germline V gene has CDR1 SGHVS and CDR2 FNYEAQ. There are 16 residues in the CDR3. In DNA, the CDR3 is TGTGCCAGCAGCTTAATTGAGGGAGGCCCGTACAATGAGCAGTTCTTC. Translation: CASSLIEGGPYNEQFF.

For this clonotype: The junction and the germline gene differ at one end; a read error may be behind it. The chain uses TRBV2 and TRBJ2-3; TRBD1 agrees at 8 bases. The CDR3 covers 12 residues. Per the germline V gene, CDR1 is SNHLY and CDR2 is FYNNEI. The CDR3 sequence is CASSDLDRAGHF. In nucleotides, the CDR3 is TGTGCCAGCAGTGACCTGGACAGGGCCGGCCATTTT. Drawing the rest from reference TRBV2 and TRBJ2-3, the complete variable domain is EPEVTQTPSHQVTQMGQEVILRCVPISNHLYFYWYRQILGQKVEFLVSFYNNEISEKSEIFDDQFSVERPDGSNFTLKIRSTKLEDSAMYFCASSDLDRAGHFGPGTRLTVL.

This clonotype was seen more than once but under ten times. A much larger clonotype is one base distant, so this may be a read error. The chain uses TRBV11-3 and TRBJ1-2; D is unresolved. The ends were cut back, 2 bases at V and 12 bases at J, with 16 bases in the middle. The CDR3 is 13 amino acids. Germline V CDR1 and CDR2: SGHNT, YENEEA. CDR3 DNA: TGTGCCAGCAGCTTACGGCGGGCGAGAGGCCACACCTTC. This codes for CASSLRRARGHTF. The full variable domain, with the rest looked up from reference TRBV11-3 and TRBJ1-2, is EAGVVQSPRYKIIEKKQPVAFWCNPISGHNTLYWYLQNLGQGPELLIRYENEEAVDDSQLPKDRFSAERLKGVDSTLKIQPAELGDSAVYLCASSLRRARGHTFGSGTRLTVV.

This sequence joins TRBV28 and TRBJ2-5, with TRBD1 identical over 8 bases. The ends lost 5 bases at V and 10 bases at J; junction bases unmatched: 9. From germline, CDR1 is MDHEN and CDR2 SYDVKM. The CDR3 sequence is 13 residues long. CDR3: CASSTDREVSQYF. The CDR3 bases are TGTGCCAGCAGTACGGACAGGGAAGTGAGCCAGTACTTC.

As to this clonotype: A much larger clone differs from this one at a single base, so this may be a read error. V and J are TRBV4-1 and TRBJ2-5, with 12 bases lining up with TRBD2. CDR3 length: 17 amino acids. The germline V gene encodes CDR1 MGHRA and CDR2 YSYEKL. Here the CDR3 DNA reads TGCACCAGCAGCCAACCGACTAGCGGGAGACTTGGGGAGACCCAGTACTTC. It is translated as CTSSQPTSGRLGETQYF.

Regarding this clonotype: A much larger clone sits a single nucleotide away, making a read error possible. The chain recombines TRBV28 with TRBJ1-5, with no clear D. The CDR3 sequence is 15 residues long. The V end was cut by 7 bases, the J end by 3 bases, with 16 bases between. CDR1 is MDHEN and CDR2 is SYDVKM in the germline V gene. CDR3 DNA sequence: TGTGCCAGCAATTTTAGAGGCAGAGTCAATCAGCCCCAGCATTTT. Amino acids: CASNFRGRVNQPQHF.

As to this clonotype: This may be a read error, as it is one base from a much larger clone. Because the CDR3 is missing its conserved closing phenylalanine or tryptophan, this is likely a read error. This rearrangement joins TRBV6-5 to TRBJ2-1; 7 bases match TRBD2. Per the germline V gene, CDR1 is MNHEY and CDR2 is SVGAGI. The CDR3 covers 16 residues. V lost 2 bases, J lost 10 bases, and 14 bases stayed unmatched. The DNA for the CDR3 is TGTGCCAGCAGTTACCCTACTAGCGCCGGGGAGAGAGAGCAGTTCTTA. This encodes CASSYPTSAGEREQFL.

This clonotype has more than one count but fewer than ten. The chain is built from TRBV11-2 and TRBJ2-1, with TRBD1 identical over 8 bases. The CDR3 contains 15 residues. V shed 4 bases and J 8 bases; nucleotides not matched to a gene: 10. In germline, CDR1 is SGHAT, CDR2 FQNNGV. This chain's CDR3 is CASSSRDRILDEQFF. The CDR3, as DNA: TGTGCCAGCAGCTCACGGGACAGGATCCTGGATGAGCAGTTCTTC.

This clonotype is a singleton in its sample. Possible read error: a much larger clone is one base away. The chain links TRBV28 to TRBJ1-2; weak D call: TRBD1 (5 bases). Between the trimmed V and J ends, which lost 3 bases and 2 bases, there was a span of 19 bases. Germline CDR1 is MDHEN and CDR2 is SYDVKM. CDR3 length: 17 residues. The DNA for the CDR3 is TGTGCCAGCAGTTTGGGAGGGGTCCAGGATATCAACTATGGCTACACCTTC. This sequence encodes CASSLGGVQDINYGYTF.

As concerns this clonotype: The conserved final phenylalanine or tryptophan is absent from the CDR3, which likely points to a read error. The chain recombines TRBV5-4 with TRBJ2-2, with 12 bases matching TRBD1. The junction had 3 bases not matched to a gene; V was cut back by 5 bases and J by 4 bases. The CDR3 totals 15 residues. Germline V gene lookup returns CDR1 SGHNT and CDR2 YYREEE (reference sequence). In DNA, the CDR3 is TGTGCCAGCAGTCCGGGACAGGGGGCCACCGGGGAGCTGTTTTAT. Amino acid sequence: CASSPGQGATGELFY.

Notes on this clonotype: This may come from a read error, since a much larger clone is one base off. The chain is built from TRBV10-2 and TRBJ1-5; tentatively, D is TRBD1 (5 bases). This CDR3 is 14 amino acids long. Germline V gene lookup returns CDR1 WSHSY and CDR2 SAAADI. CDR3 nucleotide sequence: TGCGCCAGCAGTGGACAGAATAGCAATCAGGCCCAGCATTTT. Encoded protein: CASSGQNSNQAQHF.

This clonotype appeared many times. This chain uses TRBV7-8 with TRBJ2-3, with 10 bases that match TRBD1. Germline V gene data show CDR1 as SGHVS and CDR2 as FQNEAQ. With V trimmed by 7 bases and J by 4 bases, 2 bases remained unmatched. The CDR3 runs 13 residues. The CDR3, as DNA: TGTGCCAGCACCGGACAGGGGGCAGATACGCAGTATTTT. It yields the protein CASTGQGADTQYF.